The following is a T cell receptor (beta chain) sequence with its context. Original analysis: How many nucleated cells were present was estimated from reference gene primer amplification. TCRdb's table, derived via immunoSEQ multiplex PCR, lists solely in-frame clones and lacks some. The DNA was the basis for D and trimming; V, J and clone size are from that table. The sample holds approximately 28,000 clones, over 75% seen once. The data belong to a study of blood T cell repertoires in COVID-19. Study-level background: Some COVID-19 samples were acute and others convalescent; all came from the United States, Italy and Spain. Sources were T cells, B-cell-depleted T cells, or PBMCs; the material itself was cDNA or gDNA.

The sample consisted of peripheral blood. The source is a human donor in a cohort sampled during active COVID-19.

CDR3 sequence (DNA): TGTGCCAGCAGTTTTGGACAGGGGGCAGATGATACGCAGTATTTT. This gives the protein CASSFGQGADDTQYF. This chain links TRBV6-6 with TRBJ2-3, with 11 positions matching TRBD1. The V gene end was trimmed by 4 bases and the J gene end by 6 bases; junction bases not matched to a gene: 6. The CDR3 extends over 15 amino acids. CDR1 is MNHNY and CDR2 is SVGAGI in the germline V gene (reference sequence).